This TCR beta chain is drawn from a study of T cell clusters in autoimmune cytopenias. Looked up from germline, CDR1 is MNHEY and CDR2 is SMNVEV (reference sequence). The CDR3 spans 14 residues. Whole-study results and caveats: Healthy donors had 2.5 to 3-fold more exclusive TRB clusters than active autoimmune hepatitis patients.

As to this clonotype: Its antigen is not identified.

TRB was amplified from about 270 ng of peripheral blood genomic DNA per sample. One tube held mixed TRB-A and TRB-B primer pools for touch-down PCR. TCRdb re-called the multiplex PCR reads and gives one entry per CDR3 protein, without DNA. In all, the sample yields 7,000 or so distinct CDR3 sequences. The same sample was also studied in work on T cell repertoires in aging, cancer and after chemotherapy. In that study: About 9 million TCR reads were in the whole dataset. Untreated cancer patients had significantly lower blood TCR diversity than age-matched healthy donors. Across the chemotherapy interval, each cancer cohort showed higher median generation probability, suggesting thymic rebound.

The rearrangement uses TRBV27 and TRBJ2-1; TCRdb gives TRBD2 as the D gene, but with no DNA this cannot be confirmed. The clonotype originates from a human donor in good health. Material for sequencing was peripheral blood. CDR3 sequence: CASSLSGTSDEQFF.